The 7 T cell receptor beta chains in this list originate from one sample, sequenced in a study of T cells in Graves' hyperthyroidism and ophthalmopathy. TCR beta CDR3 regions were amplified from RNA. In the first-round RT-PCR of the TCR CDR3, the HTBI primer set was used. TCRdb redid the calling of the multiplex PCR reads with MiXCR, one entry per CDR3 protein. The table shows over 700,000 distinct CDR3 sequences, with 18% occurring only once. Sequenced sample: blood. All receptors come from a woman aged 45 to 65 with Graves' hyperthyroidism that later progressed to Graves' ophthalmopathy.

This clonotype was observed many times. The chain uses TRBV2 and TRBJ2-3; D is ambiguous. The germline V gene has CDR1 SNHLY and CDR2 FYNNEI. Trimming took 8 bases from V and 2 from J, leaving 14 bases between them. The CDR3 length is 14 residues. CDR3 coding DNA: TGTGCCAGCGCCGGTCCAGCTTACACAGATACGCAGTATTTT. As protein: CASAGPAYTDTQYF.

This chain links TRBV9 with TRBJ1-6, with D possibly TRBD1 on 5 matching bases. Trimming pared 0 bases from V and 10 bases from J, leaving 17 bases between. Germline V gene data show CDR1 as SGDLS and CDR2 as YYNGEE. The CDR3 is 16 amino acids. CDR3: CASSVGAPGRQSPLHF. The CDR3 DNA follows: TGTGCCAGCAGCGTAGGCGCCCCAGGGAGGCAATCACCCCTCCACTTT.

This clonotype was picked up a small number of times. The chain uses TRBV3-1 and TRBJ1-5; a possible D gene is TRBD1 (5 bases). Germline V gene data show CDR1 as LGHDT and CDR2 as YNNKEL (reference sequence). The CDR3 spans 15 residues. Trimming removed 0 bases from V and 4 bases from J, with 10 bases in between. DNA for the CDR3: TGTGCCAGCAGCCAAGATACCAGGGTGAATCAGCCCCAGCATTTT. Translation: CASSQDTRVNQPQHF.

This clonotype was seen ten or more times. The J gene is TRBJ2-2, the V gene TRBV5-1; TRBD1 is a possible D gene (5 bases). V was pared by 0 bases and J by 0 bases, with 6 bases between. CDR1 and CDR2 (germline): SGHRS, YFSETQ. The CDR3 runs to 15 residues. This CDR3 reads CASSLGQTNTGELFF. The CDR3 bases are TGCGCCAGCAGCTTGGGACAGACGAACACCGGGGAGCTGTTTTTT.

This clonotype was counted at least ten times. The chain recombines TRBV2 with TRBJ1-2; D unresolved. The CDR3 spans 12 residues. Per the germline V gene, CDR1 is SNHLY and CDR2 is FYNNEI. V lost 8 bases and J lost 2, with 9 bases in between. In nucleotides, the CDR3 is TGTGCCAGCGCGGACGAAAACTATGGCTACACCTTC. The encoded protein is CASADENYGYTF.

This chain links TRBV5-1 with TRBJ2-4; 10 bases map to TRBD2. This CDR3 comprises 13 residues. The junction had 5 bases not matched to a gene; V was cut back by 0 bases and J by 14 bases. CDR1 and CDR2 from the germline V gene are SGHRS and YFSETQ. CDR3 region: CASSLDLAGVKYF. Here the CDR3 DNA reads TGCGCCAGCAGCTTGGATCTAGCGGGGGTGAAGTACTTC.

The sample holds many counts of this clonotype. The chain employs TRBV3-1 and TRBJ1-5; D remains ambiguous. Germline CDR1 is LGHDT and CDR2 is YNNKEL (reference sequence). The CDR3 covers 14 residues. The V and J ends lost 4 bases and 7 bases respectively, with 14 bases between them. CDR3 coding DNA: TGTGCCAGCAGCCGGAACGTCAGGAACCAGCCCCAGCATTTT. It specifies CASSRNVRNQPQHF.